A selection of T cell receptor beta chains follows, all from one sample in a study of cytomegalovirus exposure and HLA in healthy donors. Libraries were prepared by immunoSEQ multiplex PCR; TCRdb keeps only in-frame clonotypes and omits some of them. The table shows around 170,000 clones, with roughly 75% occurring only once. The material sequenced was PBMCs. Receptors originate from a middle-aged man in good health and CMV-seronegative. CDR3s include the opening cysteine and the closing phenylalanine or tryptophan. The order of the fields is V gene, J gene, clone size, D gene, CDR3 DNA, CDR3 protein. A D gene is named only where the DNA matches it firmly. Clone size, where shown, is once, few, many, or a class for clones that have expanded.

TRBV18	TRBJ2-7	NA	NA	TGTGCCAGCTCACAGGGGTTGTACGAGCAGTACTTC	CASSQGLYEQYF
TRBV12-5	TRBJ2-3	once	NA	TGTGCTAGTGGTTTTGGACAGACCACACACACAGATACGCAGTATTTT	CASGFGQTTHTDTQYF
TRBV7-7	TRBJ2-2	few	NA	TGTGCCAGCGGCCAGGGGAACACCGGGGAGCTGTTTTTT	CASGQGNTGELFF
TRBV5-6	TRBJ2-3	NA	NA	TGTGCCAGCAGCTACGGTAGTGATACGCAGTATTTT	CASSYGSDTQYF
TRBV27	TRBJ2-1	once	NA	TGTGCCAGCAGTTTTTCTAGGGCAGGGATTTTCTTAAGGCAGTTCTTC	CASSFSRAGIFLRQFF
TRBV7-9	TRBJ1-4	NA	TRBD1	TGTGCCAGCAGCGAGAAACAGGGGTCGGGTGAAAAACTGTTTTTT	CASSEKQGSGEKLFF
TRBV18	TRBJ2-5	NA	TRBD2	TGTGCCAGCTCACCACGGCTAGCGGGGGCCCAAGAGACCCAGTACTTC	CASSPRLAGAQETQYF
TRBV10-3	TRBJ2-7	once	TRBD1	TGTGCCATCAGCTCAGACAGGGGGGCCTGGGAGCAGTACTTC	CAISSDRGAWEQYF
TRBV6-1	TRBJ2-1	NA	NA	TGTGCCAGCAGTGAAAGCAACAATGAGCAGTTCTTC	CASSESNNEQFF
TRBV19	TRBJ2-2	NA	TRBD1	TGTGCCGGGGGGACAGGGAACGACGGCGGGGAGCTGTTTTTT	CAGGTGNDGGELFF
TRBV5-1	TRBJ2-1	NA	TRBD2	TGCGCCGGCAGCACCGGACTAGCGGGGGGGAAATTCTCCTACAATGAGCAGTTCTTC	CAGSTGLAGGKFSYNEQFF
TRBV5-6	TRBJ2-2	NA	NA	TGTGCCAGCAGCTTGGCCGATGTGAGAGTCGGGGAGCTGTTTTTT	CASSLADVRVGELFF
TRBV9	TRBJ1-4	NA	NA	TGTGCCAGCAGCGACGGTAATCCTAATGAAAAACTGTTTTTT	CASSDGNPNEKLFF
TRBV7-9	TRBJ2-2	NA	NA	TGTGCCAGCAGCCGACATCCGACGAAAATCGGGGAGCTGTTTTTT	CASSRHPTKIGELFF
TRBV6-5	TRBJ1-2	NA	NA	TGTGCCAGCAGTTACTCGGGCTTCTATGGCTACACCTTC	CASSYSGFYGYTF
TRBV4-1	TRBJ1-5	NA	NA	TGCGCCAGCAGCCAACTCGCGCCGGACAGACAGCCCCAGCATTTT	CASSQLAPDRQPQHF
TRBV6-5	TRBJ2-7	NA	TRBD2	TGTGCCAGCAGCTCGGGAGGGGTAAGCTCCTACGAGCAGTACTTC	CASSSGGVSSYEQYF
TRBV7-2	TRBJ2-5	NA	TRBD2	TGTGCCAGCAGCGAAGCGGGAGCAGAGACCCAGTACTTC	CASSEAGAETQYF
TRBV19	TRBJ2-7	NA	TRBD1	TGTGCCAGTAGTGGACAGGAGACCTTCTACGAGCAGTACTTC	CASSGQETFYEQYF
TRBV30	TRBJ2-2	NA	TRBD1	TGTGCCACAGACAGGGGTAGTATGCCCGGGGAGCTGTTTTTT	CATDRGSMPGELFF
TRBV7-8	TRBJ1-4	NA	TRBD1	TGTGCCAGCAGCTTGAGGACAGGGCTCAATGAAAAACTGTTTTTT	CASSLRTGLNEKLFF
TRBV28	TRBJ1-5	few	NA	TGTGCCAGCAGGTATTCAAGCAGCGGGTTTGGTCAGCCCCAGCATTTT	CASRYSSSGFGQPQHF
TRBV7-9	TRBJ1-2	NA	NA	TGTTCCAGCAGCTTAGTTACCTCGGGGGAGTATGGCTACACCTTC	CSSSLVTSGEYGYTF
TRBV7-9	TRBJ2-7	NA	NA	TGTGCCAGCAGCGCGAGGACAGCTACCTCCTACGAGCAGTACTTC	CASSARTATSYEQYF
TRBV19	TRBJ2-7	NA	TRBD1	TGTGCCAGTAGTCCCAGGACAGGGGCTCACGAGCAGTACTTC	CASSPRTGAHEQYF
TRBV6-6	TRBJ2-7	few	NA	TGTGCCAGCAGCCACGGGGGGCTCGAGCAGTACTTC	CASSHGGLEQYF
TRBV19	TRBJ2-6	NA	NA	TGTGCCAGTAGTAAACAGGGGAGGGGGGCCAACGTCCTGACTTTC	CASSKQGRGANVLTF
TRBV7-8	TRBJ1-2	NA	NA	TGTGCCAGCAGCTTAGTTCAGGGGCGGGTCGGCTACACCTTC	CASSLVQGRVGYTF
TRBV29-1	TRBJ2-3	NA	TRBD1	TGCAGCGTCGGACAGGGAACCACAGATACGCAGTATTTT	CSVGQGTTDTQYF
TRBV19	TRBJ2-3	few	NA	TGTGCCAGTTCGGACAGAAGCACAGATACGCAGTATTTT	CASSDRSTDTQYF
TRBV6-5	TRBJ2-1	NA	TRBD1	TGTGCCAGCAGTAAACCGGGACAGAACAATGAGCAGTTCTTC	CASSKPGQNNEQFF
TRBV2	TRBJ1-5	NA	NA	TGTGCCAGCAGTCTAGAGGGTGGGCAGCCCCAGCATTTT	CASSLEGGQPQHF
TRBV6-6	TRBJ1-5	NA	NA	TGTGCCAGCAGTTTATATCCCGACAGGTACAATCAGCCCCAGCATTTT	CASSLYPDRYNQPQHF
TRBV5-4	TRBJ1-2	NA	TRBD1	TGTGCCAGCCAAGACAGGGGAGGCTATGGCTACACCTTC	CASQDRGGYGYTF
TRBV7-2	TRBJ1-5	NA	TRBD1	TGTGCCAGCAGCTTACTGGAGGGGGCATATCAGCCCCAGCATTTT	CASSLLEGAYQPQHF
TRBV7-9	TRBJ1-2	NA	NA	TGTGCCAGCAGCCGTTCGGCGGATAGGTACGGCTACACCTTC	CASSRSADRYGYTF
TRBV4-1	TRBJ2-4	NA	NA	TGCGCCAGCAGCCAACCTGTTGAGGAAAACATTCAGTACTTC	CASSQPVEENIQYF
TRBV7-8	TRBJ2-7	NA	NA	TGTGCCAGCAGCTTTTCCCCGGGGGTTGTCTACGAGCAGTACTTC	CASSFSPGVVYEQYF
TRBV30	TRBJ2-5	NA	TRBD2	TGTGCCTGGGCGGGAGGGGTGATAGAAGGGACCCAGTACTTC	CAWAGGVIEGTQYF
TRBV9	TRBJ2-7	NA	NA	TGTGCCAGCAGCGTATACGGGATAGGCGAGCAGTACTTC	CASSVYGIGEQYF
TRBV2	TRBJ1-1	few	NA	TGTGCCAGCAGTGAACTGGAGGACACTGAAGCTTTCTTT	CASSELEDTEAFF
TRBV29-1	TRBJ2-3	once	NA	TGCAGCGTTGTTAGGCCAGGCCCAGATACGCAGTATTTT	CSVVRPGPDTQYF
TRBV6-6	TRBJ2-7	NA	NA	TGTGCCAGCAGTAGACAGGGAGGAATCGAGCAGTACTTC	CASSRQGGIEQYF
TRBV5-4	TRBJ2-4	NA	NA	TGTGCCAGCAGCTTGCCCGGGGGTAGCAAAAACATTCAGTACTTC	CASSLPGGSKNIQYF
TRBV7-2	TRBJ2-7	NA	TRBD2	TGTGCCAGCAGCCGGGGGGGGATAGCCTACGAGCAGTACTTC	CASSRGGIAYEQYF
TRBV9	TRBJ1-2	NA	TRBD1	TGTGCCAGCAGCGCAACTACAGGGGAAGGCTACACCTTC	CASSATTGEGYTF
TRBV7-9	TRBJ1-2	NA	TRBD1	TGTGCCAGCAGCCCCCGGGACAGCGGACGGGGCTACACCTTC	CASSPRDSGRGYTF
TRBV10-1	TRBJ2-7	NA	NA	TGCGCCAGCAGTGAGAGTGGGGGGGCTGCCTACGAGCAGTACTTC	CASSESGGAAYEQYF
TRBV11-1	TRBJ2-2	NA	TRBD2	TGTGCCAGCAGCTCGGGACTAGCGGGGTTTACCGGGGAGCTGTTTTTT	CASSSGLAGFTGELFF
TRBV2	TRBJ1-4	NA	TRBD1	TGTGCCAGCACCGGGACAGGGGCATCTAATGAAAAACTGTTTTTT	CASTGTGASNEKLFF
TRBV18	TRBJ2-3	NA	NA	TGTGCCAGCTCCCATCCCGGTAGCACAGATACGCAGTATTTT	CASSHPGSTDTQYF
TRBV7-9	TRBJ2-7	once	TRBD1	TGTGCCAGCAGTTCGGGACAGACTCTCGAGCAGTACTTC	CASSSGQTLEQYF